What follows are 8 T cell receptor beta chains derived from one specimen sequenced in a study of cytotoxic CD8 clonotypes in ibrutinib-treated CLL. Produced via immunoSEQ multiplex PCR; TCRdb's table is partial and in-frame only. The sample records about 25,000 clones, roughly 74% being singletons. This sample comprised PBMCs, obtained after 12 months of ibrutinib treatment. Receptor source: a human donor with chronic lymphocytic leukemia.

The table lists this clone with a few counts. The chain links TRBV7-8 to TRBJ1-6; tentatively, D is TRBD1 (5 bases). This CDR3 comprises 18 residues. The germline CDR1 and CDR2 sequences are SGHVS and FQNEAQ. Trimming cost V 2 bases and J 4 bases, with 18 bases left between them. The CDR3 DNA reads as TGTGCCAGCAGCTTAAAGGGGTCGGGGACCACTTATAATTCACCCCTCCACTTT. Its protein product is CASSLKGSGTTYNSPLHF.

The chain couples TRBV27 to TRBJ2-3; 14 nucleotides agree with TRBD2. J was trimmed by 2 bases and V by 6 bases; bases with no gene match: 4. This CDR3 contains 16 residues. Germline CDR1 is MNHEY and CDR2 is SMNVEV (reference sequence). The CDR3 DNA reads TGTGCCAGCAGCCGACTAGCGGGGGGGGTCACAGATACGCAGTATTTT. It encodes CASSRLAGGVTDTQYF.

A few counts support this clone. This chain connects TRBV5-1 to TRBJ2-7; D is possibly TRBD2 (6 bases). The CDR3 is made up of 14 amino acids. Germline CDR1 is SGHRS and CDR2 is YFSETQ. V was pared by 7 bases and J by 5 bases, with 19 bases between. CDR3 nucleotide sequence: TGCGCCAGCCGGCGGGACGCCCCTGGGGACGAGCAGTACTTC. Its translation is CASRRDAPGDEQYF.

The rearrangement uses TRBV19 and TRBJ2-1; TRBD2 matches 7 bases. The germline gives CDR1 LNHDA, CDR2 SQIVND (reference sequence). This CDR3 has 14 amino acids. The junction had 4 bases not matched to a gene; V was cut back by 2 bases and J by 6 bases. The CDR3 coding sequence is TGTGCCAGTAGTATAATAGGGGAGGGCAATGAGCAGTTCTTC. It is translated as CASSIIGEGNEQFF.

The chain joins TRBV10-3 to TRBJ1-2; tentatively, D is TRBD1 (6 bases). Deletions cut 3 bases from V and 2 bases from J, with 7 bases between. In germline, CDR1 is ENHRY, CDR2 SYGVKD. The CDR3 runs to 13 residues. CDR3 sequence reads: CAISEGGNYGYTF. The CDR3 DNA reads TGTGCCATCAGTGAAGGGGGGAACTATGGCTACACCTTC.

This clone was seen a few times. The chain joins TRBV5-1 to TRBJ1-1; unclear D gene. Germline lookup yields CDR1 SGHRS and CDR2 YFSETQ. V was cut by 2 bases and J by 5 bases, with 16 bases left in between. There are 15 residues in the CDR3. The CDR3 DNA follows: TGCGCCAGCAGCTTCGGGCGGCAAATAGGAACTGAAGCTTTCTTT. Encoded protein: CASSFGRQIGTEAFF.

The genes are TRBV18 and TRBJ1-1, with 7 bases that match TRBD1. V lost 2 bases to trimming and J lost 5 bases; unmatched junction nucleotides: 8. The CDR3 is 15 residues long. CDR1 is KGHSH, CDR2 LQKENI, per germline. The CDR3 loop reads CASSPDRVMGTEAFF. The CDR3 nucleotides are TGTGCCAGCTCACCAGACAGGGTAATGGGAACTGAAGCTTTCTTT.

The CDR3 loop reads CASSEGTGGNQPQHF. The CDR3 DNA is TGTGCCAGCAGTGAGGGGACAGGGGGCAATCAGCCCCAGCATTTT. V is TRBV6-4 and J is TRBJ1-5, with 10 bases that match TRBD1. The CDR3 spans 15 residues. After removal of 3 bases from V and 2 bases from J, the junction contained 1 base not matched to a gene. Germline V lookup: CDR1 MRHNA, CDR2 SNTAGT.